What follows are 30 T cell receptor beta chains derived from one specimen sequenced in a study of cytomegalovirus exposure and HLA in healthy donors. The PCR had 60 Vbeta and 13 Jbeta primers. The protocol was immunoSEQ multiplex PCR, while the TCRdb copy is restricted to in-frame clones and leaves out a portion. Of about 130,000 clones in the sample, more than 65% were seen once. Material for sequencing was PBMCs. The receptors here all came from a man aged 50 to 60 in good health and CMV-seronegative.

This clone was seen more than once but under ten times. J is TRBJ2-5 and V is TRBV15, with 7 bases identical to TRBD1. The J call is in doubt because the DNA end fits TRBJ2-7 better. Germline CDR1 is LNHNV and CDR2 is YYDKDF (reference sequence). The CDR3 contains 15 residues. CDR3 coding DNA: TGTGCCACCAGCAGAGCCGGGACAGTGGGCTACGAGCAGTACTTC. This translates into CATSRAGTVGYEQYF.

In its sample, this clone was seen once. The chain couples TRBV12-2 to TRBJ1-2. TRBV12-2 is designated a pseudogene. The CDR3 is 18 amino acids. CDR3 amino acids: CASRSPTTRSRTRYGYTF. The CDR3 DNA is TGTGCAAGTCGCTCCCCAACGACAAGGTCGAGGACTAGGTATGGCTACACCTTC.

For this clone: One end of the junction does not line up with germline, which may come from a read error. The gene calls are TRBV2 and TRBJ1-2; D might be TRBD1 (6 bases). The CDR3 is 17 amino acids. The germline gives CDR1 SNHLY, CDR2 FYNNEI. The CDR3 sequence is CASREDRLAFTNYGYTF. The CDR3 nucleotides are TGTGCCAGCAGGGAAGACAGGTTAGCCTTTACTAACTATGGCTACACCTTC.

The chain joins TRBV4-1 to TRBJ1-1; possible D gene TRBD1, 6 bases. Germline CDR1 reads MGHRA; CDR2 reads YSYEKL. Trimming pared 4 bases from V and 1 base from J, leaving 10 bases between. The CDR3 is made up of 14 amino acids. CDR3 bases: TGCGCCAGCAGCCTAATACAGGGGAACACTGAAGCTTTCTTT. Translation gives CASSLIQGNTEAFF.

V and J are TRBV5-4 and TRBJ2-3; 8 bases map to TRBD1. CDR3 size: 17 residues. Germline loops: CDR1 SGHNT, CDR2 YYREEE (reference sequence). V dropped 3 bases and J dropped 0; count of bases not matched to a gene: 9. CDR3 in DNA: TGTGCCAGCAGCTGGGGACAGGCAGGATGGAGCACAGATACGCAGTATTTT. Amino acids: CASSWGQAGWSTDTQYF. Together with reference TRBV5-4 and TRBJ2-3, the CDR3 gives the full variable domain: ETGVTQSPTHLIKTRGQQVTLRCSSQSGHNTVSWYQQALGQGPQFIFQYYREEENGRGNFPPRFSGLQFPNYSSELNVNALELDDSALYLCASSWGQAGWSTDTQYFGPGTRLTVL.

This sequence joins TRBV6-5 and TRBJ2-5, with 8 positions matching TRBD1. The CDR3 consists of 16 residues. Unmatched junction bases numbered 9, after V lost 2 bases and J lost 4 bases. Germline CDR1 is MNHEY and CDR2 is SVGAGI. The CDR3 region has the DNA TGTGCCAGCAGTTACGCGGTTCGGGACAGGTTAGAGACCCAGTACTTC. This codes for CASSYAVRDRLETQYF.

The chain has TRBV19 and TRBJ1-2; D perhaps matches TRBD1 (6 bases). Germline CDR1 is LNHDA and CDR2 is SQIVND (reference sequence). Trimming stripped 3 bases from V and 2 bases from J, with 13 bases between. The CDR3 contains 15 residues. In DNA form, the CDR3 reads TGTGCCAGTAGTATCAGGACAGAGTTAAACTATGGCTACACCTTC. The encoded protein is CASSIRTELNYGYTF.

The chain joins TRBV4-3 to TRBJ2-3; D gene unclear. Deletions cut 0 bases from V and 2 bases from J, with 9 bases between. CDR1 LGHNA and CDR2 YSLEER come from the germline V gene. This CDR3 is built from 15 residues. Here the CDR3 reads CASSQEVGFTDTQYF. In DNA form, the CDR3 reads TGCGCCAGCAGCCAAGAAGTGGGCTTCACAGATACGCAGTATTTT.

The CDR3 here is CASSWTGTSYEQYF. In DNA, the CDR3 is TGCGCCAGCAGCTGGACAGGGACCTCCTACGAGCAGTACTTC. J is TRBJ2-7 and V is TRBV5-1; 8 bases fit TRBD1. V shed 3 bases and J 0 bases; nucleotides not matched to a gene: 2. This CDR3 spans 14 amino acids. Germline loops: CDR1 SGHRS, CDR2 YFSETQ.

This clone was picked up a small number of times. This chain uses TRBV4-3 with TRBJ1-4, with 9 nucleotides matching TRBD1. There are 15 residues in the CDR3. CDR1 LGHNA and CDR2 YSLEER come from the germline V gene. Trimming removed 1 base from V and 4 bases from J; junction bases left unmatched: 1. This CDR3 reads CASSQGDRDNEKLFF. The DNA of the CDR3 is TGCGCCAGCAGCCAAGGGGACAGGGATAATGAAAAACTGTTTTTT.

In the case of this clone: The junction and the germline gene differ at one end; a read error may be behind it. The V gene is TRBV5-1, the J gene TRBJ2-5, with D possibly TRBD1 on 7 matching bases. Germline V CDR1 and CDR2: SGHRS, YFSETQ. CDR3 length: 13 residues. CDR3 nucleotides: TGCGCCAGCAGATTGGAGGGGGCAGAGACCCAGTACTTC. Encoded protein: CASRLEGAETQYF.

The J gene is TRBJ2-5, the V gene TRBV9; D perhaps matches TRBD2 (7 bases). The CDR3 consists of 13 residues. V was pared by 2 bases and J by 5 bases, with 10 bases between. Germline loops: CDR1 SGDLS, CDR2 YYNGEE. CDR3 nucleotides: TGTGCCAGCAGCGTGGGAGGGGGGGAGACCCAGTACTTC. Translation gives CASSVGGGETQYF. The full variable domain, its missing parts supplied by reference TRBV9 and TRBJ2-5, is DSGVTQTPKHLITATGQRVTLRCSPRSGDLSVYWYQQSLDQGLQFLIQYYNGEERAKGNILERFSAQQFPDLHSELNLSSLELGDSALYFCASSVGGGETQYFGPGTRLLVL.

The chain employs TRBV4-1 and TRBJ2-1; D is undetermined. Per germline, CDR1 MGHRA and CDR2 YSYEKL. V lost 1 base to trimming and J lost 0 bases, with 16 bases between them. The CDR3 length is 18 residues. CDR3 region: CASSQVGVLESSYNEQFF. CDR3 DNA: TGCGCCAGCAGCCAAGTAGGTGTCCTGGAGTCCTCCTACAATGAGCAGTTCTTC.

The chain combines TRBV5-1 with TRBJ1-3; 8 nucleotides match TRBD1. The V and J ends lost 5 bases and 2 bases, in that order; junction bases with no gene match: 6. This CDR3 is 15 amino acids long. The germline V gene has CDR1 SGHRS and CDR2 YFSETQ. CDR3 residues: CASRKDRGTGNTIYF. The DNA of the CDR3 is TGCGCCAGCAGGAAAGACAGGGGCACTGGAAACACCATATATTTT. Together with reference TRBV5-1 and TRBJ1-3, the CDR3 gives the full variable domain: KAGVTQTPRYLIKTRGQQVTLSCSPISGHRSVSWYQQTPGQGLQFLFEYFSETQRNKGNFPGRFSGRQFSNSRSEMNVSTLELGDSALYLCASRKDRGTGNTIYFGEGSWLTVV.

The chain employs TRBV5-4 and TRBJ1-1; D remains unclear. The germline V gene encodes CDR1 SGHNT and CDR2 YYREEE (reference sequence). The CDR3 is 12 residues long. V lost 6 bases to trimming and J lost 5 bases, with 11 bases between them. The DNA for the CDR3 is TGTGCCAGCACCGACCGAGGGACTGAAGCTTTCTTT. Its translation is CASTDRGTEAFF.

The chain employs TRBV28 and TRBJ1-5; D unresolved. Per germline, CDR1 MDHEN and CDR2 SYDVKM. Trimming shortened V by 5 bases and J by 16 bases, and 18 bases separated the two germline ends. The CDR3 is 12 amino acids. CDR3 bases: TGTGCCAGCAGTCCTCTAAGGGAGGTCCAACATTTT. Translated: CASSPLREVQHF.

The chain is built from TRBV19 and TRBJ2-7, with 7 positions matching TRBD2. CDR1 LNHDA and CDR2 SQIVND come from the germline V gene (reference sequence). Germline trimming cut 6 bases from V and 4 bases from J; bases unmatched to any gene: 9. CDR3 length: 14 residues. As DNA, the CDR3 is TGTGCCAGTAGCCTCGAGGGAGGGAAATACGAGCAGTACTTC. It yields the protein CASSLEGGKYEQYF.

J is TRBJ2-5 and V is TRBV19, with 8 bases identical to TRBD1. The CDR3 has 15 residues. V lost 5 bases and J lost 3; bases outside the gene matches: 8. Germline V gene data show CDR1 as LNHDA and CDR2 as SQIVND (reference sequence). CDR3 loop: CASSPFPGQEETQYF. CDR3 bases: TGTGCCAGTAGTCCCTTTCCGGGACAGGAAGAGACCCAGTACTTC.

The V gene is TRBV4-1, the J gene TRBJ2-2; 8 nucleotides align to TRBD1. Trimming took 5 bases from V and 4 from J; bases not matched to a gene: 3. CDR1 is MGHRA, CDR2 YSYEKL, per germline. This CDR3 contains 14 residues. Here the CDR3 DNA reads TGCGCCAGCAGCAGGACAGGGATCACCGGGGAGCTGTTTTTT. This encodes CASSRTGITGELFF.

This chain joins TRBV10-1 and TRBJ2-5, with D perhaps TRBD1 (6 bases). Trimming cost V 3 bases and J 5 bases, with 13 bases left between them. This CDR3 is 14 amino acids long. Germline loops: CDR1 WNHNN, CDR2 SYGVQD (reference sequence). CDR3 in DNA: TGCGCCAGCAGTGACCAACAGGGATGGGAGACCCAGTACTTC. It codes for CASSDQQGWETQYF.

The chain recombines TRBV30 with TRBJ1-6, with D perhaps TRBD1 (5 bases). Germline-derived CDR1 and CDR2 are GTSNPN and SVGIG (reference sequence). The length of the CDR3 is 15 residues. V was clipped by 0 bases and J by 10 bases, with 16 bases between them. CDR3 sequence reads: CAWSVGIGAGSPLHF. The CDR3 nucleotides are TGTGCCTGGAGTGTAGGCATAGGGGCAGGGTCACCCCTCCACTTT.

CDR3 nucleotides: TGTGCCAGCTCACCCTCGGATAATTCACCCCTCCACTTT. Amino acids: CASSPSDNSPLHF. The V gene is TRBV18, the J gene TRBJ1-6; D ambiguous. The V and J ends lost 3 bases and 5 bases respectively, with 5 bases between them. The germline CDR1 and CDR2 sequences are KGHSH and LQKENI. This CDR3 has 13 residues.

This clone was recorded only once. The DNA of the CDR3 is TGTGCCAGCAGCCAAGATAGGGGGGGCTATAATGAAAAACTGTTTTTT. Its protein is CASSQDRGGYNEKLFF. The rearrangement uses TRBV4-2 and TRBJ1-4; the D gene is possibly TRBD1 (6 bases). The CDR3 runs to 16 residues. Trimming stripped 0 bases from V and 4 bases from J, with 12 bases between. From germline, CDR1 is LGHNA and CDR2 YNFKEQ.

The J gene is TRBJ1-4, the V gene TRBV5-6, with a weak D call TRBD1 (6 bases). The CDR3 totals 18 residues. In germline, CDR1 is SGHDT, CDR2 YYEEEE. V was trimmed by 3 bases and J by 2 bases, leaving 20 bases between them. CDR3 sequence (DNA): TGTGCCAGCAGCTCCCCTGGGGGGGCCGGGGCGACTAATGAAAAACTGTTTTTT. Amino acids: CASSSPGGAGATNEKLFF.

The V gene is TRBV16, the J gene TRBJ1-2, with no clear D. This CDR3 has 15 residues. Per germline, CDR1 KGHSY and CDR2 FQNENV. Trimming left V 0 bases short and J 4 bases short, with 12 bases between. CDR3 nucleotide sequence: TGTGCCAGCAGCCAATCTAGCCGGATAGGCTATGGCTACACCTTC. Translated, it gives CASSQSSRIGYGYTF. Full variable domain (rest looked up from reference TRBV16 and TRBJ1-2): GEEVAQTPKHLVRGEGQKAKLYCAPIKGHSYVFWYQQVLKNEFKFLISFQNENVFDETGMPKERFSAKCLPNSPCSLEIQATKLEDSAVYFCASSQSSRIGYGYTFGSGTRLTVV.

The chain is built from TRBV2 and TRBJ2-5; 10 positions agree with TRBD2. Trimming took 5 bases from V and 4 from J; bases not matched to a gene: 7. Germline assignment: CDR1 SNHLY and CDR2 FYNNEI. The CDR3 is made up of 15 amino acids. The CDR3 loop is CASSSYTSGAETQYF. The CDR3, as DNA: TGTGCCAGCAGTTCTTACACTAGCGGGGCAGAGACCCAGTACTTC.

The chain employs TRBV4-3 and TRBJ2-3, with a tentative D call TRBD1 (7 bases). Trimming took off 0 bases at V and 1 base at J, with 11 bases between the two ends. Germline lookup yields CDR1 LGHNA and CDR2 YSLEER. This CDR3 has 16 amino acids. CDR3 nucleotides: TGCGCCAGCAGCCAAGATGGAGGGGGCGGCACAGATACGCAGTATTTT. Its translation is CASSQDGGGGTDTQYF.

The count of this clone is one. A read error may produce the germline difference seen at one junction end. V gene TRBV7-9 combines with J gene TRBJ1-1, with D unresolved. Germline loops: CDR1 SEHNR, CDR2 FQNEAQ (reference sequence). The CDR3 has 12 residues. In nucleotides, the CDR3 is TGTTCCAGCAGCCCTACGGTGAGCGAAGCTTTCTTT. Translating gives CSSSPTVSEAFF.

The genes are TRBV30 and TRBJ1-3; no clear D. This CDR3 contains 15 residues. Germline CDR1 is GTSNPN and CDR2 is SVGIG (reference sequence). Trimming removed 3 bases from V and 0 bases from J, with 12 bases in between. In DNA, the CDR3 is TGTGCCTGGAGAGGCGGCCTCTACTCTGGAAACACCATATATTTT. This codes for CAWRGGLYSGNTIYF.

The chain employs TRBV7-9 and TRBJ1-2, with TRBD1 matching over 9 bases. The CDR3 has 14 amino acids. Germline CDR1 SEHNR, CDR2 FQNEAQ (reference sequence). After removal of 1 base from V and 7 bases from J, the junction contained 4 bases not matched to a gene. CDR3: CASSLVQGAVGYTF. The CDR3 DNA is TGTGCCAGCAGCTTAGTACAGGGGGCGGTTGGCTACACCTTC.